What follows are 21 T cell receptor beta chains derived from one specimen sequenced in a study of T cells in Graves' hyperthyroidism and ophthalmopathy. Amplified regions were TCR beta CDR3 sequences from RNA transcripts. The TCR CDR3 was amplified in a first-round RT-PCR using the HTBI primer set. TCRdb reprocessed the multiplex PCR reads with MiXCR, giving one entry per CDR3 protein. The sample records about 660,000 distinct CDR3 sequences, about 45% being singletons. The specimen sequenced was peripheral blood or thyroid tissue (not recorded which). The receptors here all came from an adult man with Graves' disease, either hyperthyroidism or ophthalmopathy (not recorded which).

Only a few counts were recorded for this clonotype. The chain carries TRBV6-5 and TRBJ1-1; 7 nucleotides match TRBD1. CDR3 length: 14 residues. With V trimmed by 2 bases and J by 5 bases, 5 bases remained unmatched. Germline V CDR1 and CDR2: MNHEY, SVGAGI. CDR3 DNA sequence: TGTGCCAGCAGTTACGCGGGCAGGGGGACTGAAGCTTTCTTT. Protein sequence: CASSYAGRGTEAFF.

The sample holds many counts of this clonotype. The rearrangement joins TRBV24-1 to TRBJ1-5, with 8 nucleotides matching TRBD1. The CDR3 loop spans 19 amino acids. Germline V gene sequence: CDR1 KGHDR, CDR2 SFDVKD. Trimming at V came to 3 bases and at J to 3 bases, leaving 15 bases not matched to a gene. The CDR3 sequence is CATSDPSGTGVRDNQPQHF. CDR3 coding DNA: TGTGCCACCAGTGATCCATCCGGGACAGGTGTCCGGGACAATCAGCCCCAGCATTTT.

This clonotype occurred a few times. The gene calls are TRBV2 and TRBJ2-7; D is perhaps TRBD1 or TRBD2 (6 bases each). V was trimmed by 1 base and J by 4 bases, leaving 14 bases between them. The V gene's germline CDR1 is SNHLY and CDR2 FYNNEI. This CDR3 has 15 residues. DNA of the CDR3: TGTGCCAGCAGTGAAGTTTGGGGGGCAGGGTACGAGCAGTACTTC. It translates to CASSEVWGAGYEQYF.

This clonotype was recorded many times. This chain joins TRBV7-8 and TRBJ1-2, with D perhaps matching TRBD1 (6 bases). Germline-derived CDR1 and CDR2 are SGHVS and FQNEAQ. Deletions cut 0 bases from V and 4 bases from J, with 9 bases between. The length of the CDR3 is 14 residues. CDR3 coding DNA: TGTGCCAGCAGCTTAGCAACGGGGGCCTATGGCTACACCTTC. This encodes CASSLATGAYGYTF.

This chain uses TRBV10-3 with TRBJ2-3, with 12 bases fitting TRBD2. V trimming: 2 bases; J trimming: 11 bases; junction bases outside the gene matches: 11. The CDR3 spans 16 residues. Germline-derived CDR1 and CDR2 are ENHRY and SYGVKD. CDR3 nucleotide sequence: TGTGCCATCAGTGAGACCCCGGGACTAGCGGGTCGGAAGCAGTATTTT. Amino acids: CAISETPGLAGRKQYF.

The sample holds a few counts of this clonotype. The CDR3 region is CASSPTGMFQPQHF. CDR3 DNA sequence: TGTGCCAGCAGTCCTACAGGGATGTTTCAGCCCCAGCATTTT. The chain carries TRBV5-8 and TRBJ1-5, with D perhaps TRBD1 (6 bases). V dropped 5 bases and J dropped 6 bases, with 15 bases sitting between them. Germline loops: CDR1 SGHTS, CDR2 YDEGEE. The CDR3 loop spans 14 amino acids.

This clonotype was seen a handful of times. The gene calls are TRBV7-9 and TRBJ2-7, with D uncertain. The V end was cut by 4 bases, the J end by 2 bases, with 12 bases between. Germline V gives CDR1 SEHNR, CDR2 FQNEAQ (reference sequence). The CDR3 is 14 amino acids. For the CDR3, the DNA is TGTGCCAGCAGCTCCCGTGAAGCCGCCTACGAGCAGTACTTC. Translating it yields CASSSREAAYEQYF.

This clonotype was counted once. The rearrangement uses TRBV6-5 and TRBJ1-2; 7 nucleotides match TRBD1. The CDR3 loop spans 15 amino acids. Germline values: CDR1 MNHEY, CDR2 SVGAGI. V lost 8 bases, J lost 4 bases, and 13 bases stayed unmatched. The CDR3 here is CASGFGTDPFYGYTF. In nucleotides, the CDR3 is TGTGCCAGCGGCTTCGGGACAGACCCTTTCTATGGCTACACCTTC.

This clonotype appeared many times. The rearrangement joins TRBV2 to TRBJ1-5; 10 nucleotides agree with TRBD1. CDR1 and CDR2 from the germline V gene are SNHLY and FYNNEI. The trim removed 6 bases at V and 6 bases at J, leaving 2 bases unmatched. The CDR3 consists of 13 residues. The CDR3 sequence: CASSWDRGQPQHF. CDR3 sequence (DNA): TGTGCCAGCAGCTGGGACAGGGGTCAGCCCCAGCATTTT.

Points on this clonotype: This may arise from a read error, as a much more abundant clone is one base away. The chain carries TRBV7-9 and TRBJ1-6, with D possibly being TRBD1 (5 bases). The CDR3 runs 15 residues. Looked up from germline, CDR1 is SEHNR and CDR2 is FQNEAQ (reference sequence). As DNA, the CDR3 is TGTGCCAGCAGCTCGTCCGGGACGTATAATTCACCCCTCCGCTTT. Its protein product is CASSSSGTYNSPLRF.

The rearrangement links TRBV29-1 to TRBJ1-2; D gene ambiguous. The V gene's germline CDR1 is SQVTM and CDR2 ANQGSEA. This CDR3 spans 14 amino acids. DNA for the CDR3: TGCGCCAGCAGCCAAGAGCAACAGAACTATGGCTACACCTTC. This translates into CASSQEQQNYGYTF. Variable domain in full (rest from reference TRBV29-1 and TRBJ1-2): SAVISQKPSRDICQRGTSLTIQCQVDSQVTMMFWYRQQPGQSLTLIATANQGSEATYESGFVIDKFPISRPNLTFSTLTVSNMSPEDSSIYLCASSQEQQNYGYTFGSGTRLTVV.

This rearrangement joins TRBV20-1 to TRBJ2-7; D gene unclear. V was pared by 0 bases and J by 0 bases, with 6 bases between. Germline V gene data show CDR1 as DFQATT and CDR2 as SNEGSKA (reference sequence). This CDR3 comprises 13 residues. The CDR3: CSARDQSSYEQYF. The CDR3, as DNA: TGCAGTGCTAGAGATCAAAGCTCCTACGAGCAGTACTTC.

The V gene is TRBV7-9, the J gene TRBJ2-2; weak D call: TRBD2 (6 bases). Deletions cut 1 base from V and 0 bases from J, with 12 bases between. The V gene's germline CDR1 is SEHNR and CDR2 FQNEAQ (reference sequence). CDR3 length: 17 residues. CDR3 bases: TGTGCCAGCAGCTTAGGTCTAGCGCAGGCGAACACCGGGGAGCTGTTTTTT. This translates into CASSLGLAQANTGELFF. Supplemented by reference TRBV7-9 and TRBJ2-2, the full variable domain reads DTGVSQNPRHKITKRGQNVTFRCDPISEHNRLYWYRQTLGQGPEFLTYFQNEAQLEKSRLLSDRFSAERPKGSFSTLEIQRTEQGDSAMYLCASSLGLAQANTGELFFGEGSRLTVL.

This clonotype was observed a handful of times. The chain employs TRBV7-8 and TRBJ1-1, with D possibly matching TRBD1 (6 bases). This CDR3 comprises 14 residues. Germline values: CDR1 SGHVS, CDR2 FQNEAQ. V lost 6 bases, J lost 0 bases, and 11 bases lay in between. CDR3 loop: CASSPHRVNTEAFF. Written as DNA, the CDR3 is TGTGCCAGCAGTCCCCACAGGGTGAACACTGAAGCTTTCTTT.

The chain employs TRBV9 and TRBJ1-2; D gene unclear. The germline V gene has CDR1 SGDLS and CDR2 YYNGEE. The CDR3 contains 15 residues. V was pared by 2 bases and J by 5 bases, with 16 bases between. Written as DNA, the CDR3 is TGTGCCAGCAGCGTCATGGTCGGAGTCAGTTATGGCTACACCTTC. This encodes CASSVMVGVSYGYTF.

This clonotype has ten or more counts. V and J are TRBV24-1 and TRBJ1-5, with 10 bases aligning to TRBD1. V dropped 4 bases and J dropped 8; count of bases not matched to a gene: 4. This CDR3 contains 14 residues. Germline CDR1 reads KGHDR; CDR2 reads SFDVKD. The CDR3 spells CATSETDRGEPQHF. The CDR3 bases are TGTGCCACCAGTGAGACGGACAGGGGGGAGCCCCAGCATTTT.

This clonotype was found a few times. This chain links TRBV7-8 with TRBJ1-4; 7 bases are a match to TRBD1. J was trimmed by 6 bases and V by 5 bases; bases with no gene match: 6. Germline loops: CDR1 SGHVS, CDR2 FQNEAQ. The CDR3 is 14 residues long. This CDR3 reads CASSQGTADEKLFF. The DNA of the CDR3 is TGTGCCAGCAGCCAAGGGACAGCGGATGAAAAACTGTTTTTT.

The V and J genes are TRBV7-2 and TRBJ1-1; no firm D call. The CDR3 covers 14 residues. CDR1 and CDR2 from the germline V gene are SGHTA and FQGNSA. V lost 6 bases and J lost 1, with 12 bases in between. The CDR3 DNA reads TGTGCCAGCAGTTTATCCCGACCGAACACTGAAGCTTTCTTT. Encoded protein: CASSLSRPNTEAFF.

This clonotype was counted many times. The chain carries TRBV5-6 and TRBJ1-2; D is perhaps TRBD1 (6 bases). The germline V gene encodes CDR1 SGHDT and CDR2 YYEEEE. V was clipped by 4 bases and J by 6 bases, with 10 bases between them. The CDR3 loop spans 12 amino acids. This chain's CDR3 is CASSAGVNGYTF. DNA for the CDR3: TGTGCCAGCAGCGCAGGGGTAAATGGCTACACCTTC.

The chain recombines TRBV9 with TRBJ1-5; D is perhaps TRBD1 (5 bases). Germline V gene lookup returns CDR1 SGDLS and CDR2 YYNGEE. This CDR3 contains 14 residues. Trimming left V 1 base short and J 2 bases short, with 7 bases between. The CDR3 spells CASSVRDGNQPQHF. The CDR3 region has the DNA TGTGCCAGCAGCGTACGGGACGGCAATCAGCCCCAGCATTTT.

V usage is TRBV20-1 and J usage is TRBJ1-2; D uncertain. Germline CDR1 reads DFQATT; CDR2 reads SNEGSKA (reference sequence). Trimming stripped 0 bases from V and 3 bases from J, with 11 bases between. The CDR3 sequence is 14 residues long. CDR3 nucleotides: TGCAGTGCTAGAGATCGTAACGGATACTATGGCTACACCTTC. It is translated as CSARDRNGYYGYTF.